The source of this T cell receptor (beta chain) is a study of tumor and adjacent non-tumor tissue in lung cancer. Study-wide background: The cohort had about a dozen adenocarcinoma, a couple of squamous cell and 1 small cell patients. Study-wide results and caveats: Significantly higher TCR diversity was found in tumor than normal lung. Normal lung showed higher cumulative top 100 clone frequency than tumor.

In regard to this clonotype: Its specificity is unknown.

This CDR3 has 15 amino acids. CDR1 and CDR2 from the germline V gene are LGHNA and YNFKEQ. Trimming shortened V by 0 bases and J by 1 base, and 9 bases separated the two germline ends. No cell sorting was done before RNA was extracted from the tissue. This non-tumor lung sample came from over 3 cm beyond the tumor edge. A modified ARM-PCR protocol with three rounds of nested PCR amplified TCRbeta. TCRdb called the multiplex PCR reads again in MiXCR, with one record for every CDR3 protein. The sample has 85,000 to 130,000 distinct CDR3 sequences; around three fifths are singletons. Source material: distant non-tumor lung tissue. The chain joins TRBV4-2 to TRBJ2-5; TRBD2 is a possible D gene (6 bases). The TCR sequence derives from a man younger than 45 with non-small cell lung cancer. CDR3 protein: CASSQDRLVQETQYF. The CDR3 nucleotides read TGTGCCAGCAGCCAAGATCGACTAGTCCAAGAGACCCAGTACTTC.